Sequencing of this T cell receptor beta chain was carried out in a study of tumor-infiltrating lymphocytes in primary liver carcinoma. Unsorted bulk tissue of about 18-34 mg yielded co-extracted RNA and DNA. Germline values: CDR1 SGHAT, CDR2 FQNNGV. The CDR3 extends over 15 amino acids. Constant-region priming of around 490 ng total RNA yielded TCR beta cDNA. Modified slightly, ARM-PCR produced TCR beta libraries over three nested multiplex PCR rounds. TRBV1-TRBV30 forward primers paired with a C-beta reverse primer drove the first two PCR rounds, approximately 11 cycles each. TCRdb independently ran MiXCR on the multiplex PCR reads; one entry per CDR3 protein. The table records about 35,000 distinct CDR3 sequences, approximately 73% of them present only once.

This clonotype was sampled from a man in his forties with primary liver carcinoma and hepatitis B virus infection. The chain is built from TRBV11-2 and TRBJ1-6; 8 bases map to TRBD1. Sequencing was carried out using liver tumor tissue from sampling region 4. Subset specified: tumor region T4, right-lateral pole. CDR3 residues: CVSCLGQGVNSPLHF. As DNA, the CDR3 is TGTGTCAGTTGCCTAGGACAGGGAGTGAATTCACCCCTCCACTTT.